This TCR beta chain was identified during a study of cytotoxic CD8 clonotypes in ibrutinib-treated CLL (dated by TCRdb to the early 2020s). The study in broad terms: In this cohort, 15 or so patients were treatment-naive and about a dozen were relapsed/refractory, while under 18 had unmutated IGHV. Partial responses were observed in 24 patients and complete responses in 2; after a median follow-up of 68 months, remission was maintained in approximately 14 patients and progression was observed in approximately 12. Response samples were obtained after a median of around eleven months of treatment, with a range of about 6 to 40 months. Samples averaged 255,043 productive templates and approximately 100,000 productive rearrangements. Of the 86 people in the trial, about two dozen had longitudinal samples available. Cryopreserved peripheral blood mononuclear cells were obtained prior to treatment, at the time of response, and at either disease progression or sustained remission. All remission and progressive disease samples were collected while patients were still receiving ibrutinib.

A remark on this clone: No cognate antigen has been identified for it. Base-call qualities are not available, and no considerably larger clone is one nucleotide away.

Read against the paper, the sample's time point label means: less than 30 months on ibrutinib. For TCR beta library preparation, 1.5 to 2 micrograms of genomic DNA were extracted from the cryopreserved PBMCs. Longitudinal blood samples from CLL patients on ibrutinib monotherapy were analyzed using high-throughput TCR beta sequencing. The patients were enrolled in a single-center, open-label phase 2 trial of ibrutinib monotherapy. A MiSeq instrument was used for deep resolution sequencing, which targeted depths ranging from 1 in 1 million up to 1 in 200,000 T cells, with coverage averaging 10x for each clonotype. The immunoSEQ hsTCRB Kit was used to generate the TCR beta libraries. As for how the authors treated the data: ImmunoSEQ Data Assistant and ImmunoSEQ Analyzer were used for data analysis, and V, D and J genes were assigned according to IMGT definitions. Clonality, which ranges from 0 to 1, was calculated as one minus the normalized Shannon entropy of productive rearrangement frequencies. Only overrepresented clonotypes making up at least 0.05% of each patient's repertoire were included in the public clonotype analysis. Around 14 repertoires from age-matched healthy donors, obtained from immuneACCESS, served as clonality controls. Imported from immuneACCESS, the table was reduced by TCRdb to in-frame sequences with V and J called. These copies leave out some clones; in studies compared against another copy, an unresolved V gene accounts for under half, and the cause of the remainder is not known. V and J calls and clone size are as listed in that table; D and trimming were resolved from the DNA. This sample has some 92,000 clones in its table, and 70% to 80% of those were observed once. The top ten hold around 25% of the sample.

On the study overall, not on this receptor specifically: Public clonotypes were rare and either contracted or stayed stable during treatment, and the rise in clonality at ibrutinib response reflected the expansion of private clonotypes. Clonality increased at ibrutinib response, stayed stable in sustained remission, and fell back toward baseline at progression. Sustained-remission and progressing patients did not have matched sampling times, and lymph node repertoires were not examined. Baseline clonality exceeded that of age-matched healthy donors and correlated strongly with circulating CD8+ T-cell counts.

From its cysteine to its phenylalanine, the CDR3 spans 17 amino acids. The CDR3 DNA has 51 bases and is translated from base 1. CDR1 and CDR2 are drawn from the germline V gene (reference sequence): MNHEY, SMNVEV. V loses 0 bases, J loses 3 bases, and the germline ends lie 17 bases apart. Specimen: PBMCs, collected after 24 months of ibrutinib treatment. This sequence uses TRBV27 and TRBJ2-5; the D gene assignment is ambiguous. This receptor was obtained from a human donor with chronic lymphocytic leukemia. The CDR3: CASSLSPFMILKETQYF. The bases are TGTGCCAGCAGTTTATCACCCTTTATGATCCTAAAAGAGACCCAGTACTTC.